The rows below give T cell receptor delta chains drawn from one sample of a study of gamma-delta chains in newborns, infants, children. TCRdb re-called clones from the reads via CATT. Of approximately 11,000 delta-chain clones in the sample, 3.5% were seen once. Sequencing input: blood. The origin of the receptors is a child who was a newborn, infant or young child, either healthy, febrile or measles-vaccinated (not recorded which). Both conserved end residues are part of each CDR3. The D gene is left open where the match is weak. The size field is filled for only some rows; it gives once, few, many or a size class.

CACDPMSVTDKLIF	TGTGCCTGTGACCCCATGTCGGTCACCGATAAACTCATCTTT	-	TRDV2	TRDJ1	-
CACDRMGDPSSWDTRQMFF	TGTGCCTGTGACCGGATGGGGGATCCTAGCTCCTGGGACACCCGACAGATGTTTTTC	TRDD3	TRDV2	TRDJ3	few
CALGEGSTLGDTADKLIF	TGTGCTCTTGGGGAAGGAAGTACTCTGGGGGATACTGCCGATAAACTCATCTTT	TRDD3	TRDV1	TRDJ1	few
CACDTSGAGWPRYTDKLIF	TGTGCCTGTGACACGTCCGGGGCTGGCTGGCCCCGGTACACCGATAAACTCATCTTT	-	TRDV2	TRDJ1	-
CALGPSPVSGKLIF	TGTGCCCTTGGGCCCTCCCCCGTCTCGGGGAAACTCATCTTT	-	TRDV1	TRDJ1	few
CALYRVGNWGKDKLIF	TGTGCTCTTTACCGTGTCGGGAACTGGGGCAAGGATAAACTCATCTTT	TRDD3	TRDV1	TRDJ1	few
CALGNRLPSLWGIYRAPRLIF	TGTGCTCTTGGGAATAGACTACCTTCCTTATGGGGGATATATAGGGCCCCACGGCTCATCTTT	TRDD3	TRDV1	TRDJ1	few
CALGEPTGGPSHGLYTDKLIF	TGTGCTCTTGGGGAACCTACCGGGGGGCCCTCGCACGGGCTGTACACCGATAAACTCATCTTT	-	TRDV1	TRDJ1	-
CACDTMGGTLMTAQLFF	TGTGCCTGTGACACCATGGGGGGGACCCTTATGACAGCACAACTCTTCTTT	-	TRDV2	TRDJ2	large
CALGERLVGLPTLGDIPDKLIF	TGTGCTCTTGGGGAACGGCTGGTAGGCCTTCCAACTCTGGGGGATATCCCTGATAAACTCATCTTT	TRDD3	TRDV1	TRDJ1	-
CACDRMVGGSTYTDKLIF	TGTGCCTGTGACCGTATGGTTGGGGGATCCACGTACACCGATAAACTCATCTTT	TRDD3	TRDV2	TRDJ1	few
CALGEFLSTGETDKLIF	TGTGCTCTTGGGGAGTTTTTGTCGACGGGGGAGACCGATAAACTCATCTTT	-	TRDV1	TRDJ1	few
CALGELGLPTRGNLHLTAQLFF	TGTGCTCTTGGGGAACTGGGCCTTCCTACGCGTGGGAACCTACATTTGACAGCACAACTCTTCTTT	TRDD2	TRDV1	TRDJ2	-
CAFKTTGGSLDKLIF	TGTGCCTTCAAGACGACTGGGGGATCCCTCGATAAGCTCATCTTT	TRDD3	TRDV3	TRDJ1	few
CALGELDSFHWGIPWYTDKLIF	TGTGCTCTTGGGGAACTAGATTCCTTCCACTGGGGGATACCCTGGTACACCGATAAACTCATCTTT	TRDD3	TRDV1	TRDJ1	-
CACDALGDTDKLIF	TGTGCCTGTGACGCCCTGGGGGACACCGATAAACTCATCTTT	TRDD3	TRDV2	TRDJ1	few
CAARVQPTATGPGSGGFYTDKLIF	TGTGCAGCAAGAGTACAACCTACCGCGACCGGTCCTGGGTCTGGGGGGTTTTACACCGATAAACTCATCTTT	TRDD3	TRAV29/DV5	TRDJ1	few
CACEGLGDGSDKLIF	TGTGCCTGTGAGGGACTGGGGGATGGATCCGATAAACTCATCTTT	TRDD3	TRDV2	TRDJ1	large